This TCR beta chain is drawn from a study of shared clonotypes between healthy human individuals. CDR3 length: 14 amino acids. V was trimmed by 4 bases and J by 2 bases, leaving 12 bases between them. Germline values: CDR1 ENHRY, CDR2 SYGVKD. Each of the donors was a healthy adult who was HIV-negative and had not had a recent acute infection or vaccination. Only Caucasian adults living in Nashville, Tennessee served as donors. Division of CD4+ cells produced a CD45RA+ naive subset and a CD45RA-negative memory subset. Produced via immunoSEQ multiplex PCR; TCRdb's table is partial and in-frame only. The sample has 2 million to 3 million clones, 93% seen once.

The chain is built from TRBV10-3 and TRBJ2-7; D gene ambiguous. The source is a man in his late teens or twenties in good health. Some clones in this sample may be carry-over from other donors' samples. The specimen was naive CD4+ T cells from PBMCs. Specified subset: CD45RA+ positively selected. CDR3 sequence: CAISATGLTYEQYF. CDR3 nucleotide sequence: TGTGCCATCAGTGCAACGGGCCTTACCTACGAGCAGTACTTC.